Presented here are 4 T cell receptor beta chains from one specimen sequenced in a study of T cells in tuberculosis (dated by TCRdb to 2016 to 2019). The time point label corresponds to: new active TB diagnosis, blood taken before or within 7 days of starting treatment. Libraries were constructed by the immunoSEQ multiplex PCR assay. TCRdb limited this immuneACCESS table to in-frame rearrangements with V and J called. A share of clones is missing; checked studies link under half to unresolved V genes, and the rest is unexplained. Across this sample there are 30,000 to 40,000 clones, with roughly 94% seen only once. Approximately 4.3% of the sample comes from the top ten. The sample here was PBMCs, taken at tuberculosis diagnosis. The receptors were sampled from an adult with tuberculosis.

The chain employs TRBV5-1 and TRBJ2-3, with 8 positions matching TRBD1. The junction had 8 bases not matched to a gene; V was cut back by 4 bases and J by 4 bases. The CDR3 extends over 15 amino acids. Per the germline V gene, CDR1 is SGHRS and CDR2 is YFSETQ. CDR3 amino acids: CASSPDRVRPDTQYF. CDR3 DNA sequence: TGCGCCAGCAGCCCGGACAGGGTTCGTCCAGATACGCAGTATTTT. The variable domain in full, completed from reference TRBV5-1 and TRBJ2-3, reads KAGVTQTPRYLIKTRGQQVTLSCSPISGHRSVSWYQQTPGQGLQFLFEYFSETQRNKGNFPGRFSGRQFSNSRSEMNVSTLELGDSALYLCASSPDRVRPDTQYFGPGTRLTVL.

The chain links TRBV2 to TRBJ2-3, with 7 bases lining up with TRBD1. Germline CDR1 reads SNHLY; CDR2 reads FYNNEI. The CDR3 is made up of 15 amino acids. With 0 bases clipped from V and 2 bases from J, the junction kept 2 bases outside the gene matches. CDR3 sequence reads: CASSEAGQPTDTQYF. The CDR3 bases are TGTGCCAGCAGTGAAGCGGGACAGCCCACAGATACGCAGTATTTT.

V and J are TRBV5-1 and TRBJ2-2, with 12 bases that match TRBD1. The CDR3 has 19 amino acids. V lost 4 bases, J lost 4 bases, and 14 bases stayed unmatched. From germline, CDR1 is SGHRS and CDR2 YFSETQ. CDR3 protein: CASSLTRDRGPASTGELFF. The DNA of the CDR3 is TGCGCCAGCAGCCTGACCCGGGACAGGGGGCCCGCGAGCACCGGGGAGCTGTTTTTT.

The rearrangement joins TRBV5-3 to TRBJ2-1; TRBD2 agrees at 10 bases. TRBV5-3 counts as an open reading frame of uncertain function. This CDR3 comprises 18 residues. J was trimmed by 6 bases and V by 2 bases; bases with no gene match: 14. Here the CDR3 DNA reads TGTGCCAGAAGCTTAGCGGGTGCTGCAGCGGGGGGGCCCAATGAGCAGTTCTTC. Translation: CARSLAGAAAGGPNEQFF.